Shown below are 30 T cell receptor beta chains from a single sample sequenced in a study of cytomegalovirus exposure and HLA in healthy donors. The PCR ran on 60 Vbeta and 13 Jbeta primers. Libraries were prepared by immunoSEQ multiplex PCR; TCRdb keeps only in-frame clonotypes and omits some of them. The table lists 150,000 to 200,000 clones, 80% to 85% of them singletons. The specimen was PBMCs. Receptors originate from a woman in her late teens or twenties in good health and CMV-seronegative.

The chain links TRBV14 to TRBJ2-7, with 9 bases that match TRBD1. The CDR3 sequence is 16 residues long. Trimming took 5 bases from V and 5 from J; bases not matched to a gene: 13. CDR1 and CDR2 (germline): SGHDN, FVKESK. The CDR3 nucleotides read TGTGCCAGCAGCATAGACCCCGGGACAGGGTCCCACGAGCAGTACTTC. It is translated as CASSIDPGTGSHEQYF.

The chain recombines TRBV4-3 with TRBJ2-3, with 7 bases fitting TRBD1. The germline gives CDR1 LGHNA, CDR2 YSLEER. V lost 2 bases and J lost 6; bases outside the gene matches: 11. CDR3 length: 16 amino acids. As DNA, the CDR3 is TGCGCCAGCAGCCAACAACGGGACAGAGCCGGGGATACGCAGTATTTT. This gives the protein CASSQQRDRAGDTQYF.

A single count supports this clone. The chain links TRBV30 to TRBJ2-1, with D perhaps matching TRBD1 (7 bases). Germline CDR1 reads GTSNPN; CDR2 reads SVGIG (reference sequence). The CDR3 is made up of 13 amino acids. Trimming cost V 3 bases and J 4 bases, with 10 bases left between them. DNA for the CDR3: TGTGCCTGGAGCAGGGGGACTTACAATGAGCAGTTCTTC. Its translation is CAWSRGTYNEQFF.

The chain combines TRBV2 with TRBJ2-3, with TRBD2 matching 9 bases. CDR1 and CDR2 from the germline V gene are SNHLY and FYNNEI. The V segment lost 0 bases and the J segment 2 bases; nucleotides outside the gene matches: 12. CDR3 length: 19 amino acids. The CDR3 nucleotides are TGTGCCAGCAGTGAAGCGCTTCGTGGACTAGCGACCCTCACAGATACGCAGTATTTT. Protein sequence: CASSEALRGLATLTDTQYF.

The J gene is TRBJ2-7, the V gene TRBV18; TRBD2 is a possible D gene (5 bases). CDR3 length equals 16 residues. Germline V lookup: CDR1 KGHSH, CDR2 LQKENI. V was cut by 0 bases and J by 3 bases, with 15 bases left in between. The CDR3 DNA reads TGTGCCAGCTCACCACCAGACCGGGATGAAGACTACGAGCAGTACGTC. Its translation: CASSPPDRDEDYEQYV.

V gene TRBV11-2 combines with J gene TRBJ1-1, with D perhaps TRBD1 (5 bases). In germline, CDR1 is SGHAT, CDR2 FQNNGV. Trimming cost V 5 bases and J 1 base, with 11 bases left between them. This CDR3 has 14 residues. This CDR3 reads CASSPLDRNTEAFF. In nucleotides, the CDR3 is TGTGCCAGCAGCCCACTTGACAGGAACACTGAAGCTTTCTTT.

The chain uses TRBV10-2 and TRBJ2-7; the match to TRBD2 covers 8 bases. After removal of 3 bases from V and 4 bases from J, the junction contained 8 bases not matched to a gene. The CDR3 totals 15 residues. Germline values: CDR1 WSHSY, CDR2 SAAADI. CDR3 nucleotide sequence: TGCGCCAGCAGTGATCGAGCGGGAGCGACATACGAGCAGTACGTC. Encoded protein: CASSDRAGATYEQYV.

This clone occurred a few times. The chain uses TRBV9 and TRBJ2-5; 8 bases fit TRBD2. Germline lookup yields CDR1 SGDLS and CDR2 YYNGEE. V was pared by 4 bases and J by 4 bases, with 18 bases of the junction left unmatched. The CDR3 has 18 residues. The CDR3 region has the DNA TGTGCCAGCAGCCAGAGCGGGAGTGGTAGGGTCTATGGAGAGACCCAGTACTTC. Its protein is CASSQSGSGRVYGETQYF.

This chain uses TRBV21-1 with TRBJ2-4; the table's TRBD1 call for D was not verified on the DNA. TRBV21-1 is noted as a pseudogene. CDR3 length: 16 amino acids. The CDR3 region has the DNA TGTGCCAGCAGCCCCGTGGACAGGGGCTCCAAAGGCATTCAGTACTTC. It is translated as CASSPVDRGSKGIQYF.

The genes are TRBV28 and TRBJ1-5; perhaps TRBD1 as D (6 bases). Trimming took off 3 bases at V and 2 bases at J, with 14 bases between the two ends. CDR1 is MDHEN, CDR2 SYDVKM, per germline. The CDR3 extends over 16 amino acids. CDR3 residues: CASSFGGQMGNQPQHF. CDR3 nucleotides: TGTGCCAGCAGTTTCGGGGGGCAAATGGGCAATCAGCCCCAGCATTTT.

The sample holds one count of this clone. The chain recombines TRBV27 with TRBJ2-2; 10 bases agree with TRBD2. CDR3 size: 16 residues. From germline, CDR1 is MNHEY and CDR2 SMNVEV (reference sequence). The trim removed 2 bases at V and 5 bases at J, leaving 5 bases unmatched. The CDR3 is CASSLLAGVGTGELFF. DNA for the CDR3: TGTGCCAGCAGTTTACTAGCGGGAGTGGGAACCGGGGAGCTGTTTTTT.

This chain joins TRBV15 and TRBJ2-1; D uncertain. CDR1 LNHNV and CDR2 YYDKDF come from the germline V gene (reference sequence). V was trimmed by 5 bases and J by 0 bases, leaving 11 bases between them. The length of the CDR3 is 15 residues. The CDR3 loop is CATSSSRASYNEQFF. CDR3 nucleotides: TGTGCCACCAGCTCCTCACGAGCCTCCTACAATGAGCAGTTCTTC.

Written as DNA, the CDR3 is TGTGCCAGCAGCTTAGTTGCGGACAGGGTAGGGAAGAACACTGAAGCTTTCTTT. Protein product: CASSLVADRVGKNTEAFF. The genes are TRBV11-2 and TRBJ1-1, with 8 bases fitting TRBD1. Trimming removed 1 base from V and 1 base from J; junction bases left unmatched: 11. Germline CDR1 reads SGHAT; CDR2 reads FQNNGV. The length of the CDR3 is 18 residues. Full variable domain (outside the CDR3, taken from reference TRBV11-2 and TRBJ1-1): EAGVAQSPRYKIIEKRQSVAFWCNPISGHATLYWYQQILGQGPKLLIQFQNNGVVDDSQLPKDRFSAERLKGVDSTLKIQPAKLEDSAVYLCASSLVADRVGKNTEAFFGQGTRLTVV.

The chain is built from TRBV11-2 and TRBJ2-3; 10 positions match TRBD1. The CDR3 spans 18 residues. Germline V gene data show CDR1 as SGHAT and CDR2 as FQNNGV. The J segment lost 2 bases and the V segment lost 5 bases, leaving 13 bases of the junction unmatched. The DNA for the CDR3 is TGTGCCAGCAGCCCGGAACATCCGGGACAGGGGATCACAGATACGCAGTATTTT. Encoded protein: CASSPEHPGQGITDTQYF. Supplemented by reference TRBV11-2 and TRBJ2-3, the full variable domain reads EAGVAQSPRYKIIEKRQSVAFWCNPISGHATLYWYQQILGQGPKLLIQFQNNGVVDDSQLPKDRFSAERLKGVDSTLKIQPAKLEDSAVYLCASSPEHPGQGITDTQYFGPGTRLTVL.

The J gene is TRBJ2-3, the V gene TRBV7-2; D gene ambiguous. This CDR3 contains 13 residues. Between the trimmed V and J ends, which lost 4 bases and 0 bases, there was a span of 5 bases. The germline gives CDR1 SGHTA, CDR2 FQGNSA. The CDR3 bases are TGTGCCAGCAGCTCCTCTAGCACAGATACGCAGTATTTT. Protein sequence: CASSSSSTDTQYF.

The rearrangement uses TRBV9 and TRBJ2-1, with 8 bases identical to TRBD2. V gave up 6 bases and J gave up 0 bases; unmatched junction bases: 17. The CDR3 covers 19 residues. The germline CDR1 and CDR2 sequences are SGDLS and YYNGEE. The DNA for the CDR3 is TGTGCCAGCACCCTTTTAGCGGGACAAACTACAAGCTCCTACAATGAGCAGTTCTTC. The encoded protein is CASTLLAGQTTSSYNEQFF. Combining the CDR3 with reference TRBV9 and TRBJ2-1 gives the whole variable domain DSGVTQTPKHLITATGQRVTLRCSPRSGDLSVYWYQQSLDQGLQFLIQYYNGEERAKGNILERFSAQQFPDLHSELNLSSLELGDSALYFCASTLLAGQTTSSYNEQFFGPGTRLTVL.

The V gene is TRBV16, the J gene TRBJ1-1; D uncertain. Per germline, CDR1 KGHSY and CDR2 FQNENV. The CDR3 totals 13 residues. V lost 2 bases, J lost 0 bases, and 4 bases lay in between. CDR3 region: CASSQGLNTEAFF. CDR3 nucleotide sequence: TGTGCCAGCAGCCAAGGCCTGAACACTGAAGCTTTCTTT. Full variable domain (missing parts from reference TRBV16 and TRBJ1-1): GEEVAQTPKHLVRGEGQKAKLYCAPIKGHSYVFWYQQVLKNEFKFLISFQNENVFDETGMPKERFSAKCLPNSPCSLEIQATKLEDSAVYFCASSQGLNTEAFFGQGTRLTVV.

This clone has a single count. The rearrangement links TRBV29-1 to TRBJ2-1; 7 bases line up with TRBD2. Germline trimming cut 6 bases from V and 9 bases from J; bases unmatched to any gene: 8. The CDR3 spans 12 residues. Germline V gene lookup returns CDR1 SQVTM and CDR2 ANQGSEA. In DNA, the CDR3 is TGCAGCGTCGGACTGGGGGGGTTTGAGCAGTTCTTC. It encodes CSVGLGGFEQFF.

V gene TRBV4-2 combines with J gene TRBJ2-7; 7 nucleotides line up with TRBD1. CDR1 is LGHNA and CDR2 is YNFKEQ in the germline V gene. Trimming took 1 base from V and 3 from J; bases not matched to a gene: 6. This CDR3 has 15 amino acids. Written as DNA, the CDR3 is TGTGCCAGCAGCCAAGGGGGGACAGCTTACTACGAGCAGTACTTC. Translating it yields CASSQGGTAYYEQYF.

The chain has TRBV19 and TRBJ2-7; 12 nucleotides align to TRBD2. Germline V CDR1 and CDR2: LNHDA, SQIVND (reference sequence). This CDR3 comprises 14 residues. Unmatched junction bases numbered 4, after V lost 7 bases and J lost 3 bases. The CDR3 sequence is CASNTSGRYYEQYV. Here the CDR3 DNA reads TGTGCCAGTAACACTAGCGGGAGGTACTACGAGCAGTACGTC.

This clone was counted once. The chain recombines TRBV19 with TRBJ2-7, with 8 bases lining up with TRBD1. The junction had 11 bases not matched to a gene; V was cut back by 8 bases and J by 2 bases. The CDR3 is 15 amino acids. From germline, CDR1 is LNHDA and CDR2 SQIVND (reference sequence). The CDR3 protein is CASGYRDRGTYEQYF. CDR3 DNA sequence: TGTGCCAGTGGTTATAGAGACAGGGGAACCTACGAGCAGTACTTC.

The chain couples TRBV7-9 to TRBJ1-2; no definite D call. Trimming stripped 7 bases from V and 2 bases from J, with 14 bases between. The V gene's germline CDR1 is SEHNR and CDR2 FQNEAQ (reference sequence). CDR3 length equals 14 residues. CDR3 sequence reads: CASTSPAGNYGYTF. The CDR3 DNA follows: TGTGCCAGCACCAGTCCGGCGGGGAACTATGGCTACACCTTC.

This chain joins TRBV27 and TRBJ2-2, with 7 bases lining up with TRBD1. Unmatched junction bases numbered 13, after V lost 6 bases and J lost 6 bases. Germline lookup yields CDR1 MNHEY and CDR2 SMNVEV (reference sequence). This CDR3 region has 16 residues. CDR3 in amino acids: CASRSHQTGMAGELFF. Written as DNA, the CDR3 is TGTGCCAGCAGAAGCCATCAGACAGGGATGGCCGGGGAGCTGTTTTTT.

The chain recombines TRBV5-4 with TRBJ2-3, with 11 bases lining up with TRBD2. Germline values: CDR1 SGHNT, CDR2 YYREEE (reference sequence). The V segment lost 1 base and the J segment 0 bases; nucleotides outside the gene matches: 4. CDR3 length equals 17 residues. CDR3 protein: CASSLRLAGSSTDTQYF. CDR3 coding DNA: TGTGCCAGCAGCTTGCGACTAGCGGGGTCTAGCACAGATACGCAGTATTTT.

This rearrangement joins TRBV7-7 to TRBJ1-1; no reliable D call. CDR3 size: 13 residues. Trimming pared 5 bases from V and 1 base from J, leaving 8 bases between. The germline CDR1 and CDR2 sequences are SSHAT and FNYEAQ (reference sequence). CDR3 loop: CASSVSQNTEAFF. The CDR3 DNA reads TGTGCCAGCAGCGTTAGCCAGAACACTGAAGCTTTCTTT.

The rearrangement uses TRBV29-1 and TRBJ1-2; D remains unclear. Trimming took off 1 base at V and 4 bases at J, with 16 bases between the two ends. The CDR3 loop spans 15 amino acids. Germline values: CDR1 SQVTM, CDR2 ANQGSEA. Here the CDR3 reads CSVEVTALDSYGYTF. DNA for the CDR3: TGCAGCGTTGAAGTAACGGCCCTCGACTCCTATGGCTACACCTTC.

In nucleotides, the CDR3 is TGTGCCAGCAGGCCGGGGGGGGGCGTCCAAGAGACCCAGTACTTC. The encoded protein is CASRPGGGVQETQYF. The genes are TRBV28 and TRBJ2-5, with 8 nucleotides matching TRBD2. The germline CDR1 and CDR2 sequences are MDHEN and SYDVKM. After removal of 6 bases from V and 1 base from J, the junction contained 7 bases not matched to a gene. The CDR3 loop spans 15 amino acids.

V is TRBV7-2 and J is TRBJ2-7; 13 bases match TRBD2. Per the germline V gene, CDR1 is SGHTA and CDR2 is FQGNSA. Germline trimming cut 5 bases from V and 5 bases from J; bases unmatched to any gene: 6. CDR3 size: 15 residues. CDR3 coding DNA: TGTGCCAGCAGCCTACTAGCGGGAGGGCTCAACGAGCAGTACTTC. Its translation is CASSLLAGGLNEQYF.

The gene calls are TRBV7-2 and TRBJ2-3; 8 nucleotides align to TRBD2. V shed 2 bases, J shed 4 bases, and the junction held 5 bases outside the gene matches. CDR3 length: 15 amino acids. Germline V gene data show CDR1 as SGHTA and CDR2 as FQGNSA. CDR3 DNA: TGTGCCAGCAGCTTAAGCGGGAGAGGCGCAGATACGCAGTATTTT. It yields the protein CASSLSGRGADTQYF.

DNA of the CDR3: TGCGCCAGCAGCCTTGGGACTAGCGGCGCAGATACGCAGTATTTT. It yields the protein CASSLGTSGADTQYF. The chain employs TRBV5-1 and TRBJ2-3; 11 bases fit TRBD2. The V gene's germline CDR1 is SGHRS and CDR2 YFSETQ. The CDR3 is 15 amino acids. Trimming removed 4 bases from V and 4 bases from J; junction bases left unmatched: 5.